These 31 T cell receptor beta chains came from one sample sequenced in a study of shared clonotypes between healthy human individuals. The data were produced by immunoSEQ multiplex PCR, yet TCRdb's version contains in-frame clones alone and is incomplete. The sample has 2.5 million or so clones, 90% to 95% seen once; the top ten hold 0.11% to 0.15%. The sample comprised naive CD4+ T cells sorted from blood. The subset: CD45RA+ positively selected. The receptors originated from a man younger than 30 in good health.

V is TRBV5-4 and J is TRBJ2-7; 7 nucleotides align to TRBD1. This CDR3 region has 13 residues. The germline V gene has CDR1 SGHNT and CDR2 YYREEE (reference sequence). With V trimmed by 5 bases and J by 3 bases, 5 bases remained unmatched. CDR3 sequence reads: CASRRPGGYEQYF. Written as DNA, the CDR3 is TGTGCCAGCAGGCGTCCAGGGGGCTACGAGCAGTACTTC.

The gene calls are TRBV29-1 and TRBJ2-2; TRBD2 agrees at 7 bases. The CDR3 runs to 12 residues. The J segment lost 5 bases and the V segment lost 7 bases, leaving 4 bases of the junction unmatched. The V gene's germline CDR1 is SQVTM and CDR2 ANQGSEA. The DNA for the CDR3 is TGCAGCGCTTGGCGGGAGACCGGGGAGCTGTTTTTT. Residues: CSAWRETGELFF.

The genes are TRBV27 and TRBJ2-3; 7 bases fit TRBD2. Looked up from germline, CDR1 is MNHEY and CDR2 is SMNVEV (reference sequence). This CDR3 spans 16 amino acids. J lost 0 bases, V lost 0 bases, and 3 bases had no gene match. The DNA of the CDR3 is TGTGCCAGCAGTTTATCGGTGGGAGGGAGCACAGATACGCAGTATTTT. Its translation: CASSLSVGGSTDTQYF.

The gene calls are TRBV19 and TRBJ2-5; 9 nucleotides match TRBD1. Germline-derived CDR1 and CDR2 are LNHDA and SQIVND (reference sequence). V shed 5 bases and J 6 bases; nucleotides not matched to a gene: 7. The CDR3 runs 14 residues. The CDR3 sequence: CASSLTGGSKTQYF. CDR3 nucleotide sequence: TGTGCCAGTAGTTTGACAGGGGGGAGCAAGACCCAGTACTTC.

This clone has just one count. The same CDR3 can be traced to other DNA sequences in this sample. This chain connects TRBV5-1 to TRBJ2-3; D is unclear. The CDR3 spans 13 residues. The V gene's germline CDR1 is SGHRS and CDR2 YFSETQ. V lost 4 bases and J 0 bases, leaving 6 bases between the germline ends. The CDR3 bases are TGCGCCAGCAGCCTGGGCAGCACAGATACGCAGTATTTT. Residues: CASSLGSTDTQYF.

This clone showed up just once. CDR3 nucleotide sequence: TGCGCCAGCAGCAGACGACAGGGGGCAGGAGAGACCCAGTACTTC. Translating it yields CASSRRQGAGETQYF. V and J are TRBV5-1 and TRBJ2-5, with 10 positions matching TRBD1. Germline CDR1 reads SGHRS; CDR2 reads YFSETQ. The CDR3 is 15 amino acids. Trimming cost V 4 bases and J 4 bases; bases outside gene matches: 7.

The V call is TRBV10-1, the J call TRBJ2-2; 14 bases agree with TRBD2. Germline V gene lookup returns CDR1 WNHNN and CDR2 SYGVQD (reference sequence). The V and J ends lost 8 bases and 3 bases, in that order; junction bases with no gene match: 17. CDR3 size: 20 residues. CDR3 DNA sequence: TGCGCCAGCTCTGGAGTGGGACTAGCGGGAGTGGAAGCATACACCGGGGAGCTGTTTTTT. This sequence encodes CASSGVGLAGVEAYTGELFF.

The chain is built from TRBV5-4 and TRBJ2-1; D might be TRBD1 (5 bases). The V end was cut by 6 bases, the J end by 2 bases, with 15 bases between. This CDR3 region has 15 residues. The germline V gene has CDR1 SGHNT and CDR2 YYREEE (reference sequence). This CDR3 reads CASNHLPQAYNEQFF. The CDR3 nucleotides read TGTGCCAGCAATCACCTGCCACAGGCCTACAATGAGCAGTTCTTC.

The CDR3 nucleotides are TGTGCCAGCAGCTCTTCGGGGGCCGGCGAGCGGGAGGGGTATTTT. Its translation: CASSSSGAGEREGYF. The V call is TRBV6-5, the J call TRBJ2-3, with 10 bases lining up with TRBD2. Trimming at V came to 6 bases and at J to 14 bases, leaving 17 bases not matched to a gene. The germline CDR1 and CDR2 sequences are MNHEY and SVGAGI. CDR3 length: 15 residues.

The chain joins TRBV5-4 to TRBJ2-1; maybe TRBD2 (6 bases). This CDR3 is built from 16 residues. The V end lost 4 bases, the J end lost 0 bases, and 14 bases lay between the germline ends. Germline V CDR1 and CDR2: SGHNT, YYREEE (reference sequence). The CDR3 DNA is TGTGCCAGCAGCCCTCGTGGGGGGAGCTCCTACAATGAGCAGTTCTTC. Encoded protein: CASSPRGGSSYNEQFF.

This rearrangement joins TRBV28 to TRBJ2-5, with D perhaps assigned TRBD1 or TRBD2 (5 bases each). The tail of the sequence fits TRBJ2-7 better, so the J call may be wrong. Per germline, CDR1 MDHEN and CDR2 SYDVKM. The CDR3 totals 14 residues. CDR3 protein: CASSSPGSSYEQYF. The CDR3 coding sequence is TGTGCCAGCAGTTCACCAGGGAGCTCCTACGAGCAGTACTTC.

V and J are TRBV4-1 and TRBJ2-5, with 13 bases identical to TRBD2. Germline V gene data show CDR1 as MGHRA and CDR2 as YSYEKL. With V trimmed by 1 base and J by 5 bases, 4 bases remained unmatched. This CDR3 has 16 amino acids. The CDR3 sequence is CASSQGLAGGGETQYF. CDR3 coding DNA: TGCGCCAGCAGCCAAGGACTAGCGGGAGGTGGTGAGACCCAGTACTTC.

This clone was found once. The chain uses TRBV20-1 and TRBJ1-2; tentatively, D is TRBD1 (6 bases). The CDR3 length is 11 residues. V lost 6 bases and J lost 6, with 11 bases in between. Germline CDR1 reads DFQATT; CDR2 reads SNEGSKA (reference sequence). CDR3 in DNA: TGCAGTGCCTCTAAGGGGGATGGCTACACCTTC. This sequence encodes CSASKGDGYTF.

J is TRBJ2-3 and V is TRBV7-8, with D hard to call. Trimming left V 2 bases short and J 4 bases short, with 7 bases between. The germline gives CDR1 SGHVS, CDR2 FQNEAQ. CDR3 length: 13 residues. CDR3 bases: TGTGCCAGCAGCTTATATGGCGCAGATACGCAGTATTTT. Encoded protein: CASSLYGADTQYF.

The chain joins TRBV27 to TRBJ2-5, with TRBD2 matching over 10 bases. CDR1 and CDR2 from the germline V gene are MNHEY and SMNVEV (reference sequence). With V trimmed by 2 bases and J by 4 bases, 4 bases remained unmatched. The CDR3 has 15 residues. The CDR3 here is CASSLLAGERETQYF. CDR3 in DNA: TGTGCCAGCAGTTTACTAGCGGGAGAACGAGAGACCCAGTACTTC.

This chain connects TRBV9 to TRBJ2-3, with 11 bases aligning to TRBD2. CDR3 length: 18 amino acids. V was clipped by 3 bases and J by 6 bases; unmatched bases: 15. Germline assignment: CDR1 SGDLS and CDR2 YYNGEE. The CDR3 DNA is TGTGCCAGCAGCGAGGCCTGGACTAGCGGGCCCCCTGGGGATACGCAGTATTTT. This translates into CASSEAWTSGPPGDTQYF.

The chain combines TRBV2 with TRBJ2-4, with 9 bases that match TRBD2. The V gene end was trimmed by 5 bases and the J gene end by 8 bases; junction bases not matched to a gene: 10. Germline CDR1 SNHLY, CDR2 FYNNEI. The CDR3 runs 15 residues. The CDR3 region is CASSPLTSGGDIQYF. The CDR3 DNA follows: TGTGCCAGCAGTCCTTTGACTAGCGGAGGAGACATTCAGTACTTC.

The rearrangement uses TRBV21-1 and TRBJ1-6; the table's D call, TRBD1, was not checked against the DNA. TRBV21-1 is shown as a pseudogene. The CDR3 sequence is 14 residues long. The CDR3 nucleotides read TGTGCCAGCAGCAACAGGGGACCCAATTCACCCCTCCACTTT. This translates into CASSNRGPNSPLHF.

This sequence joins TRBV9 and TRBJ2-7; D is possibly TRBD1 (5 bases). Trimming removed 0 bases from V and 6 bases from J, with 13 bases in between. The CDR3 has 14 residues. Germline V gene data show CDR1 as SGDLS and CDR2 as YYNGEE. The CDR3: CASSVDPGITEQYF. The DNA for the CDR3 is TGTGCCAGCAGCGTAGACCCAGGGATAACCGAGCAGTACTTC.

The rearrangement links TRBV14 to TRBJ1-2; the D is unclear. This CDR3 has 15 amino acids. V gave up 0 bases and J gave up 6 bases, with 14 bases separating them. The germline CDR1 and CDR2 sequences are SGHDN and FVKESK. Here the CDR3 DNA reads TGTGCCAGCAGCCAAGATAGCGCGGCCCGGGATGGCTACACCTTC. Its translation: CASSQDSAARDGYTF. Full variable domain (outside the CDR3, taken from reference TRBV14 and TRBJ1-2): EAGVTQFPSHSVIEKGQTVTLRCDPISGHDNLYWYRRVMGKEIKFLLHFVKESKQDESGMPNNRFLAERTGGTYSTLKVQPAELEDSGVYFCASSQDSAARDGYTFGSGTRLTVV.

The chain has TRBV4-1 and TRBJ2-7; 11 bases are shared with TRBD2. Germline-derived CDR1 and CDR2 are MGHRA and YSYEKL. The V segment lost 0 bases and the J segment 6 bases; nucleotides outside the gene matches: 13. CDR3 length equals 18 residues. The CDR3 loop is CASSQDPLAGGKTGEQYF. For the CDR3, the DNA is TGCGCCAGCAGCCAAGACCCTTTAGCGGGAGGGAAGACGGGCGAGCAGTACTTC.

The chain has TRBV2 and TRBJ1-2, with 10 bases matching TRBD1. Germline V gene sequence: CDR1 SNHLY, CDR2 FYNNEI. Unmatched junction bases numbered 5, after V lost 1 base and J lost 9 bases. This CDR3 comprises 14 residues. The CDR3 loop reads CASSEGDRGTRYTF. CDR3 nucleotides: TGTGCCAGCAGTGAAGGGGACAGGGGCACCCGCTACACCTTC.

The chain combines TRBV5-1 with TRBJ2-7; the D gene is possibly TRBD2 (6 bases). CDR3 size: 15 residues. Germline CDR1 is SGHRS and CDR2 is YFSETQ. Trimming stripped 4 bases from V and 3 bases from J, with 17 bases between. The CDR3 sequence: CASSRRDGGYYEQYF. DNA of the CDR3: TGCGCCAGCAGCCGGAGGGACGGAGGGTACTACGAGCAGTACTTC.

The rearrangement joins TRBV20-1 to TRBJ2-7; D unclear. The germline V gene has CDR1 DFQATT and CDR2 SNEGSKA (reference sequence). CDR3 size: 11 residues. V lost 3 bases to trimming and J lost 4 bases, with 7 bases between them. The CDR3 region is CSASVLYEQYF. The CDR3 DNA follows: TGCAGTGCTAGCGTCCTTTACGAGCAGTACTTC.

The V gene is TRBV5-1, the J gene TRBJ2-7; a possible D gene is TRBD1 (5 bases). V lost 0 bases and J 1 base, leaving 11 bases between the germline ends. The CDR3 contains 15 residues. The germline V gene encodes CDR1 SGHRS and CDR2 YFSETQ. CDR3: CASSLEAGKSYEQYF. The CDR3 coding sequence is TGCGCCAGCAGCTTGGAGGCAGGGAAGTCCTACGAGCAGTACTTC.

The chain links TRBV6-5 to TRBJ1-4; no clear D gene. This CDR3 has 13 residues. Germline CDR1 is MNHEY and CDR2 is SVGAGI. The germline V and J ends were trimmed by 6 bases and 8 bases, with 13 bases remaining between them. CDR3 loop: CASSRSPKEKLFF. The DNA of the CDR3 is TGTGCCAGCAGCCGTAGTCCGAAGGAAAAACTGTTTTTT.

J is TRBJ2-2 and V is TRBV15; no clear D gene. Germline loops: CDR1 LNHNV, CDR2 YYDKDF (reference sequence). CDR3 size: 18 residues. Trimming cost V 3 bases and J 6 bases, with 23 bases left between them. This CDR3 reads CATSSPRKGWDTPGELFF. Here the CDR3 DNA reads TGTGCCACCAGCAGTCCTCGGAAGGGCTGGGATACACCCGGGGAGCTGTTTTTT.

The chain recombines TRBV5-1 with TRBJ2-1, with 10 nucleotides matching TRBD2. The germline CDR1 and CDR2 sequences are SGHRS and YFSETQ. The V gene end was trimmed by 0 bases and the J gene end by 11 bases; junction bases not matched to a gene: 11. The CDR3 has 16 residues. CDR3 coding DNA: TGCGCCAGCAGCTTGGGGCTAGCGGGAGTCCAGGGAAAGCAGTTCTTC. The encoded protein is CASSLGLAGVQGKQFF.

This clone was observed a few times. One end of the junction is discordant with germline, which a read error may explain. This chain connects TRBV30 to TRBJ1-2; D is unclear. The length of the CDR3 is 10 residues. CDR1 and CDR2 from the germline V gene are GTSNPN and SVGIG (reference sequence). The CDR3 sequence is CAWTEERTHF. The CDR3 DNA sequence: TGTGCCTGGACCGAAGAGCGGACCCACTTC.

The chain joins TRBV9 to TRBJ2-7; 7 nucleotides line up with TRBD1. With V trimmed by 4 bases and J by 2 bases, 12 bases remained unmatched. CDR3 length: 16 residues. From germline, CDR1 is SGDLS and CDR2 YYNGEE. The CDR3 DNA sequence: TGTGCCAGCAGCCCTGATCTAAGACAGGGCGCCTACGAGCAGTACTTC. It codes for CASSPDLRQGAYEQYF. The full variable domain, with the rest looked up from reference TRBV9 and TRBJ2-7, is DSGVTQTPKHLITATGQRVTLRCSPRSGDLSVYWYQQSLDQGLQFLIQYYNGEERAKGNILERFSAQQFPDLHSELNLSSLELGDSALYFCASSPDLRQGAYEQYFGPGTRLTVT.

V and J are TRBV15 and TRBJ2-7; tentatively, D is TRBD1 (6 bases). V lost 1 base, J lost 3 bases, and 16 bases lay in between. CDR3 length: 16 amino acids. CDR1 and CDR2 from the germline V gene are LNHNV and YYDKDF (reference sequence). Here the CDR3 DNA reads TGTGCCACCAGCAGAGTCCAGGGGATGGCCCTCTACGAGCAGTACTTC. Translated, it gives CATSRVQGMALYEQYF.